The source of this T cell receptor (beta chain) is a study of blood T cell repertoires in COVID-19. Turning to the study itself: Samples of COVID-19 (acute and convalescent) were obtained from the United States, Italy and Spain.

Original processing methods: Estimation of nucleated cell counts was performed using reference gene primer amplification. Generated by immunoSEQ multiplex PCR, the TCRdb table keeps only in-frame clones and is missing some. V, J and clone size derive from that table, while D and trimming were established from the DNA sequence. The sample has 200,000 to 250,000 clones, 80% to 85% seen once; the top ten hold roughly 2.4%. Germline-derived CDR1 and CDR2 are MNHEY and SVGEGT. V lost 3 bases and J 11 bases, leaving 13 bases between the germline ends. The CDR3 runs 12 residues. This TCR derives from a woman between 55 and 75 years old with acute or convalescent COVID-19. The chain employs TRBV6-2 or TRBV6-3 and TRBJ1-1; tentatively, D is TRBD1 (6 bases). The sequenced sample consisted of peripheral blood. The CDR3 DNA is TGTGCCAGCAGTTATATCCGGGGACATGCTTTCTTT. Its translation: CASSYIRGHAFF.